Described below is a single TCR beta chain sequence and its context. Uncontrolled infections, other autoimmune diseases, pregnancy or lactation led to exclusion of patients. PBMCs stemmed from about 9.5 ml fresh peripheral blood. This sample stems from a study of T cells in Graves' hyperthyroidism and ophthalmopathy. The investigators amplified TCR beta CDR3 regions from RNA transcripts. Using the HTBI primer set, a first-round RT-PCR was run on the TCR CDR3. MiXCR, applied by TCRdb to the multiplex PCR reads, yields one record per CDR3 protein. The sample yields around 420,000 distinct CDR3 sequences, approximately 14% seen once. This sequence originates from a woman aged 18 to 35 with Graves' hyperthyroidism. The sequencing sample was made of blood.

CDR3 DNA: TGCGCCAGCAGCAACACCGGGAAACCGATCTACAATGAGCAGTTCTTC. This encodes CASSNTGKPIYNEQFF. The chain joins TRBV5-1 to TRBJ2-1, with D tentatively TRBD2 (5 bases). Deletions cut 4 bases from V and 3 bases from J, with 17 bases between. The CDR3 covers 16 residues. The V gene's germline CDR1 is SGHRS and CDR2 YFSETQ.